This TCR beta chain was obtained from a study of response to subunit inactivated influenza vaccine. General study points: A suggestion made by the authors is that each seasonal influenza vaccination recruits few new T cells.

Each CDR3 protein gets one entry after TCRdb re-called the RT-PCR reads with MiXCR. The repertoire includes around 790,000 distinct CDR3 sequences, around 20% of them detected once, and roughly 10% sits in the top ten. This clonotype was seen ten or more times. Antigen unknown. The germline V and J ends were trimmed by 6 bases and 2 bases, with 13 bases remaining between them. This CDR3 has 14 amino acids. V and J are TRBV12-3 or TRBV12-4 and TRBJ1-1; D is uncertain. The starting material was PBMCs from blood, obtained 4 to 6 days after vaccination. This TCR derives from a man between 50 and 59 years old who received an inactivated influenza vaccine. The CDR3 region is CASRLSVFNTEAFF. For the CDR3, the DNA is TGTGCCAGCAGGTTGTCGGTTTTCAACACTGAAGCTTTCTTT.